This T cell receptor (beta chain) comes out of a study of blood T cell repertoires in COVID-19. Overall study: Samples representing acute and convalescent COVID-19 were sourced from the United States, Italy and Spain.

The CDR3 is made up of 15 amino acids. Germline CDR1 is SNHLY and CDR2 is FYNNEI. The V gene lost 4 bases and the J gene lost 0 bases, with 9 bases spanning the gap. In the authors' workflow: Amplification of reference gene primers was used by the study to estimate nucleated cell counts. Assay used: immunoSEQ multiplex PCR; TCRdb lists only in-frame clones, some missing. Clonal size and the V and J genes are those of that table, whereas D and trimming came from the DNA. This table has 200,000 to 250,000 clones, roughly 85% appearing once. The genes are TRBV2 and TRBJ2-2; TRBD1 might be the D (5 bases). The TCR was taken from a woman older than 75 with acute or convalescent COVID-19. Source material: peripheral blood. The CDR3 is CASSAQDSNTGELFF. CDR3 coding DNA: TGTGCCAGCAGTGCACAGGATTCGAACACCGGGGAGCTGTTTTTT.